The rows below give T cell receptor beta chains drawn from one sample of a study of OX40 agonist ivuxolimab in advanced cancers. TCRdb keeps only in-frame clones here, not all; method: immunoSEQ multiplex PCR. This sample has under 20,000 clones, with about 86% found just once. The specimen was CD4+ or CD8+ T cells sorted from blood, collected in a trial of the OX40 agonist ivuxolimab. These receptors originate from an adult with an advanced solid tumor such as melanoma, head and neck, liver or kidney cancer. The CDR3 runs from the conserved cysteine through the conserved F or W. Fields, in order: CDR3 DNA, CDR3 protein, J gene, V gene, D gene, clone size. The D gene is left open where the match is weak. Clone size is not always given. Where it is, it says once, few, many or a class for expanded clones.

cdr3_nt: TGTGCCAGCAGCCTACAGGGGTTAAACTATGGCTACACCTTC; cdr3_aa: CASSLQGLNYGYTF; j_call: TRBJ1-2; v_call: TRBV6-5; d_call: TRBD1; clone_size: -
cdr3_nt: TGTGCCAGCAGCCGTGGGACAGAGGGTGGTGGCTACACCTTC; cdr3_aa: CASSRGTEGGGYTF; j_call: TRBJ1-2; v_call: TRBV7-9; d_call: TRBD1; clone_size: -
cdr3_nt: TGTGCCAGCAGTTTATCGGTCGGGGGGCTTGCCTACGAGCAGTACTTC; cdr3_aa: CASSLSVGGLAYEQYF; j_call: TRBJ2-7; v_call: TRBV27; d_call: -; clone_size: -
cdr3_nt: TGTGCCAGCAGCTCCTCCGGGTTACAGGGCGACACCGGGGAGCTGTTTTTT; cdr3_aa: CASSSSGLQGDTGELFF; j_call: TRBJ2-2; v_call: TRBV11-3; d_call: -; clone_size: few
cdr3_nt: TGTGCCAGCAGTCCGAAGGGGCCCACTGAAGCTTTCTTT; cdr3_aa: CASSPKGPTEAFF; j_call: TRBJ1-1; v_call: TRBV27; d_call: -; clone_size: -
cdr3_nt: TGTGCCAGCAGTGTTACGGTGACGACTAGAGGACCCGGGGAGCTGTTTTTT; cdr3_aa: CASSVTVTTRGPGELFF; j_call: TRBJ2-2; v_call: TRBV2; d_call: -; clone_size: -
cdr3_nt: TGTGCCATCAGTGAGGGACAGGGTGGCAACATTCAGTACTTC; cdr3_aa: CAISEGQGGNIQYF; j_call: TRBJ2-4; v_call: TRBV10-3; d_call: TRBD1; clone_size: -
cdr3_nt: TGTGCCAGCAGCACCGGACAGGGACGAGATAATGGCTACACCTTC; cdr3_aa: CASSTGQGRDNGYTF; j_call: TRBJ1-2; v_call: TRBV5-4; d_call: TRBD1; clone_size: -
cdr3_nt: TGTGCCAGCAGTTTATCCGGGGCTAGCGGGAGTCGTGAGCAGTACTTC; cdr3_aa: CASSLSGASGSREQYF; j_call: TRBJ2-7; v_call: TRBV27; d_call: TRBD2; clone_size: -
cdr3_nt: TGTGCCAGCAGCCTAATTCAGGGGCGGGCAGATACGCAGTATTTT; cdr3_aa: CASSLIQGRADTQYF; j_call: TRBJ2-3; v_call: TRBV7-9; d_call: -; clone_size: -
cdr3_nt: TGTGCCAGCAGTGCTCTAGCGGGTCGTGGCACAGATACGCAGTATTTT; cdr3_aa: CASSALAGRGTDTQYF; j_call: TRBJ2-3; v_call: TRBV6-4; d_call: TRBD2; clone_size: -
cdr3_nt: TGTGCCACCCAGGAGAGTGGAGATACGCAGTATTTT; cdr3_aa: CATQESGDTQYF; j_call: TRBJ2-3; v_call: TRBV19; d_call: -; clone_size: -
cdr3_nt: TGTGCCAGCAGCCGGGACAGGGGTCTCAATGAGCAGTTCTTC; cdr3_aa: CASSRDRGLNEQFF; j_call: TRBJ2-1; v_call: TRBV7-2; d_call: TRBD1; clone_size: -
cdr3_nt: TGTGCCACCAGCAGGGGGTTCCGGGACACCAATTCCGAGCAGTACTTC; cdr3_aa: CATSRGFRDTNSEQYF; j_call: TRBJ2-7; v_call: TRBV15; d_call: -; clone_size: -
cdr3_nt: TGTGCCAGCGGGGGGATCGGGGAGCAGTACTTC; cdr3_aa: CASGGIGEQYF; j_call: TRBJ2-7; v_call: TRBV28; d_call: -; clone_size: few
cdr3_nt: TGTGCCAGCAGTTTATCAGGGGCCCGTACCCAGTACTTC; cdr3_aa: CASSLSGARTQYF; j_call: TRBJ2-5; v_call: TRBV27; d_call: -; clone_size: once
cdr3_nt: TGTGCCAGTAGTTCTCCGGGACGGAGCTACGAGCAGTACTTC; cdr3_aa: CASSSPGRSYEQYF; j_call: TRBJ2-7; v_call: TRBV19; d_call: -; clone_size: -
cdr3_nt: TGTGCCAGCAGCCAAACTTACGCCGGGACAGGGGCCCACTTT; cdr3_aa: CASSQTYAGTGAHF; j_call: TRBJ1-6; v_call: TRBV7-2; d_call: TRBD1; clone_size: -
cdr3_nt: TGTGCCAGCAGCCTCAGGCCACCCACCGGGGAGCTGTTTTTT; cdr3_aa: CASSLRPPTGELFF; j_call: TRBJ2-2; v_call: TRBV5-6; d_call: -; clone_size: -
cdr3_nt: TGTGCCAGCAGTTACTCGCAGGGCCTTAGCAATCAGCCCCAGCATTTT; cdr3_aa: CASSYSQGLSNQPQHF; j_call: TRBJ1-5; v_call: TRBV6-6; d_call: -; clone_size: once
cdr3_nt: TGTGCCAGCAGCCAAGTGGCGGGAGGTCTAATTACCGGGGAGCTGTTTTTT; cdr3_aa: CASSQVAGGLITGELFF; j_call: TRBJ2-2; v_call: TRBV7-2; d_call: TRBD2; clone_size: -
cdr3_nt: TGTGCCAGTAGTATGAGGAGGCGGTCTTCGAACACTGAAGCTTTCTTT; cdr3_aa: CASSMRRRSSNTEAFF; j_call: TRBJ1-1; v_call: TRBV19; d_call: -; clone_size: -
cdr3_nt: TGTGCCAGCAGCTTAGAGTCGGCCGCAGCTTTCTTT; cdr3_aa: CASSLESAAAFF; j_call: TRBJ1-1; v_call: TRBV7-9; d_call: -; clone_size: -
cdr3_nt: TGTGCCAGCAGCTTAGTTTCCGAGACCCAGTACTTC; cdr3_aa: CASSLVSETQYF; j_call: TRBJ2-5; v_call: TRBV7-2; d_call: -; clone_size: once
cdr3_nt: TGTGCCAGCGCCGGGTTGGGGGAGACCCAGTACTTC; cdr3_aa: CASAGLGETQYF; j_call: TRBJ2-5; v_call: TRBV6-1; d_call: -; clone_size: -
cdr3_nt: TGTGCCAGCAGTTCAGCGGGAGCCCAAGAGACCCAGTACTTC; cdr3_aa: CASSSAGAQETQYF; j_call: TRBJ2-5; v_call: TRBV2; d_call: TRBD2; clone_size: -
cdr3_nt: TGCGCCAGCAAGCGGGAGGTAGGCTCCTACGAGCAGTACTTC; cdr3_aa: CASKREVGSYEQYF; j_call: TRBJ2-7; v_call: TRBV4-1; d_call: TRBD2; clone_size: few
cdr3_nt: TGTGCCAGCAGCCATGACAGGGGTTACGAGCAGTACTTC; cdr3_aa: CASSHDRGYEQYF; j_call: TRBJ2-7; v_call: TRBV7-6; d_call: TRBD1; clone_size: -
cdr3_nt: TGTGCCAGTTCTCCGGGACAGGGGAACTATGGCTACACCTTC; cdr3_aa: CASSPGQGNYGYTF; j_call: TRBJ1-2; v_call: TRBV7-2; d_call: TRBD1; clone_size: -
cdr3_nt: TGTGCCAGTAGCCCCGGAGGGGGCCAAAAAGATACGCAGTATTTT; cdr3_aa: CASSPGGGQKDTQYF; j_call: TRBJ2-3; v_call: TRBV19; d_call: -; clone_size: -
cdr3_nt: TGTGCCAGCAGCCGGACGCCCCAAGAGACCCAGTACTTC; cdr3_aa: CASSRTPQETQYF; j_call: TRBJ2-5; v_call: TRBV11-2; d_call: -; clone_size: -
cdr3_nt: TGTGCCAGCAGTTTGGCGCCCCACTATGGCTACACCTTC; cdr3_aa: CASSLAPHYGYTF; j_call: TRBJ1-2; v_call: TRBV27; d_call: -; clone_size: -
cdr3_nt: TGTGCCAGCAGTCGGACCCGGGGGGCCCGTGAGACCCAGTACTTC; cdr3_aa: CASSRTRGARETQYF; j_call: TRBJ2-5; v_call: TRBV27; d_call: -; clone_size: -
cdr3_nt: TGTGCCAGCGGTAGCACAGATACGCAGTATTTT; cdr3_aa: CASGSTDTQYF; j_call: TRBJ2-3; v_call: TRBV2; d_call: -; clone_size: -
cdr3_nt: TGTGCCAGCAGCCAAGTCCAGGGTCAAGAGACCCAGTACTTC; cdr3_aa: CASSQVQGQETQYF; j_call: TRBJ2-5; v_call: TRBV4-2; d_call: -; clone_size: -
cdr3_nt: TGTGCCAGCAGTGAGTCAGTAGCCAAAAACATTCAGTACTTC; cdr3_aa: CASSESVAKNIQYF; j_call: TRBJ2-4; v_call: TRBV6-1; d_call: -; clone_size: -
cdr3_nt: TGTGCCAGCAGCGTTGCGGGGGGCAATCAGCCCCAGCATTTT; cdr3_aa: CASSVAGGNQPQHF; j_call: TRBJ1-5; v_call: TRBV9; d_call: -; clone_size: -
cdr3_nt: TGTGCCATCTCGGAGGGACAGCCGAACACTGAAGCTTTCTTT; cdr3_aa: CAISEGQPNTEAFF; j_call: TRBJ1-1; v_call: TRBV10-3; d_call: TRBD1; clone_size: -
cdr3_nt: TGTGCCACCAGCAGAGATCTGGGACTAGTCAACGATGAGCAGTTCTTC; cdr3_aa: CATSRDLGLVNDEQFF; j_call: TRBJ2-1; v_call: TRBV15; d_call: TRBD2; clone_size: -
cdr3_nt: TGTGCCAGCAGCGGCGCGAGGGAGACCCAGTACTTC; cdr3_aa: CASSGARETQYF; j_call: TRBJ2-5; v_call: TRBV6-6; d_call: -; clone_size: -
cdr3_nt: TGTGCCAGCAGCCTGGACCTGGGGCAGGGGCATGGCTACACCTTC; cdr3_aa: CASSLDLGQGHGYTF; j_call: TRBJ1-2; v_call: TRBV11-2; d_call: -; clone_size: -
cdr3_nt: TGTGCCAGCAGGTGGGGGGATCGGGGCTACACCTTC; cdr3_aa: CASRWGDRGYTF; j_call: TRBJ1-2; v_call: TRBV27; d_call: -; clone_size: -
cdr3_nt: TGTGCCAGCAGCTTGACAGGGCTGGCTAATGAAAAACTGTTTTTT; cdr3_aa: CASSLTGLANEKLFF; j_call: TRBJ1-4; v_call: TRBV7-8; d_call: TRBD1; clone_size: -
cdr3_nt: TGTGCCAGCAGCTACATCCCTAGCGGGAGTGGCGGGGAGCTGTTTTTT; cdr3_aa: CASSYIPSGSGGELFF; j_call: TRBJ2-2; v_call: TRBV2; d_call: TRBD2; clone_size: -